The clone carrying this TCR beta chain has ten or more counts. Its antigen remains unidentified. From RNA transcripts, TCR beta CDR3 regions were amplified. The HTBI primer set was used in a first-round RT-PCR of the TCR CDR3. TCRdb reprocessed the multiplex PCR reads with MiXCR, giving one entry per CDR3 protein. The data hold around 350,000 distinct CDR3 sequences, with around 15% observed a single time. Patients with ophthalmopathy all had a Clinical Activity Score of at least 3, a NOSPECS grade of at least 4 and duration under 3 months. Every diagnosis used clinical symptoms, serum thyroxine and TRAb, thyroid ultrasound and orbital computed tomography. The sample is drawn from a study of T cells in Graves' hyperthyroidism and ophthalmopathy. General study findings and limits: The majority of expanded thyroid clonotypes above 0.001 also appeared in blood. The model's output predicted ophthalmopathy at a median of roughly 6.9 months prior to onset.

The germline CDR1 and CDR2 sequences are MNHEY and SMNVEV (reference sequence). Unmatched junction bases numbered 8, after V lost 3 bases and J lost 8 bases. The CDR3 extends over 15 amino acids. Sequencing used blood. The genes are TRBV27 and TRBJ2-1; 9 bases are shared with TRBD2. This receptor was identified in an older woman with Graves' ophthalmopathy. The CDR3 coding sequence is TGTGCCAGCAGTTTGCTAGCGGGAACCGGGCATGAGCAGTTCTTC. Its translation is CASSLLAGTGHEQFF.